This T cell receptor (beta chain) was profiled in a study of blood T cells in healthy people across ages. The V and J ends lost 3 bases and 7 bases, in that order; junction bases with no gene match: 7. The germline V gene encodes CDR1 MGHDK and CDR2 SYGVNS. The CDR3 covers 14 residues. With each sample, at least 6 micrograms of total RNA were extracted. There are many counts of this clonotype. The target antigen is unknown. A second PCR, run for roughly 7 to 11 cycles, used a sample-barcoded 5' primer plus a J-beta primer mix. TCRdb ran MiXCR on the 5' RACE reads and lists one entry per CDR3 protein. The table records nearly 800,000 distinct CDR3 sequences, around 25% of them present only once. Study findings and constraints: Diversity estimated from one million T cells was considered an underestimate.

The same data also contributed to another study, on T cells of mothers and their children.

The TCR comes from a boy younger than 18 in good health. The sample taken for sequencing was blood. The rearrangement links TRBV25-1 to TRBJ1-2; the match to TRBD1 covers 8 bases. The CDR3 loop reads CASSDPQGAPGYTF. The CDR3 nucleotides are TGTGCCAGCAGTGATCCTCAGGGGGCGCCTGGCTACACCTTC.